This TCR beta chain appears in the sequencing data of a study of cytomegalovirus exposure and HLA in healthy donors. The PCR ran on 60 Vbeta and 13 Jbeta primers. Data came from immunoSEQ multiplex PCR; TCRdb stores just in-frame clones and leaves some out. The table shows roughly 97,000 clones, with less than 10% occurring only once. The germline V gene encodes CDR1 SQVTM and CDR2 ANQGSEA. This CDR3 is 13 amino acids long. The ends were cut back, 0 bases at V and 2 bases at J, with 6 bases in the middle. This chain connects TRBV29-1 to TRBJ2-3; D call uncertain. The source of this sequence is a man aged 50 to 59 in good health and CMV-seropositive. The source material was PBMCs. Written as DNA, the CDR3 is TGCAGCGTTGAAGAACCTAACACAGATACGCAGTATTTT. Translating it yields CSVEEPNTDTQYF.